This TCR beta chain emerged from a study of blood T cell repertoires in COVID-19. Study as a whole: T cells, B-cell-depleted T cells, or PBMCs provided the cDNA or gDNA that served as material.

Under the authors' procedure: Cell counts per sample came from amplifying reference gene primers. Repertoires were generated with immunoSEQ multiplex PCR, while TCRdb's copy carries only in-frame clones and drops some. V and J calls and clone size follow that table, whereas D and trimming were derived from the DNA. The table lists approximately 300,000 clones, about 90% of them singletons. Seattle patients were enrolled while actively infected and followed longitudinally. The specimen sequenced was peripheral blood. This receptor was taken from a woman aged 35 to 49 with COVID-19, enrolled during active disease.

This CDR3 reads CASSFQVLAGSYEQYF. CDR3 nucleotide sequence: TGTGCCAGCAGTTTTCAGGTACTAGCGGGGAGTTACGAGCAGTACTTC. The chain carries TRBV28 and TRBJ2-7; 10 bases line up with TRBD2. Losses at the gene ends were 3 bases for V and 4 bases for J; bases not matched to a gene: 9. There are 16 residues in the CDR3. The germline gives CDR1 MDHEN, CDR2 SYDVKM.